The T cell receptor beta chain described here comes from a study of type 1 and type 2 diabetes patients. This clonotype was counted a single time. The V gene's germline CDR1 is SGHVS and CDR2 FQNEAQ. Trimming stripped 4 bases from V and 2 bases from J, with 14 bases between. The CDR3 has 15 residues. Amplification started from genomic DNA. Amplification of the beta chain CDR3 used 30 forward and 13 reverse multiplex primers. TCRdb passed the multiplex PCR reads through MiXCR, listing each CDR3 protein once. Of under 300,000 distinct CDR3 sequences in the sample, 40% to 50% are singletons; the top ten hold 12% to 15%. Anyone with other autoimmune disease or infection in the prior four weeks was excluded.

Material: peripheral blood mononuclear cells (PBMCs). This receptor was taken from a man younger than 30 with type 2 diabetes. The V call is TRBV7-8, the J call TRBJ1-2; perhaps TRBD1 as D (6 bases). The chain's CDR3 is CASSSVPDRNYGYTF. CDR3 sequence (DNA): TGTGCCAGCAGCTCAGTACCTGACAGGAACTATGGCTACACCTTC.